This T cell receptor beta chain was sequenced in a study of Ad26.COV2.S vaccination and SARS-CoV-2 variants. Study context: Donor was one of the participants in the Ad26.COV2.S arm of the COV1001 trial.

The treatment is: 15 to 20 received Ad26.COV2.S at low or high dose, single or two shots; roughly five received placebo; per-sample allocation not given. Collection of samples fell on day 63 after the first vaccine or placebo injection. Donation came from an adult in Boston who was aged 18-55 years. Sequencing used immunoSEQ multiplex PCR; TCRdb keeps in-frame clones, though not all of them. The table lists some 410,000 clones, approximately 92% of them singletons. CDR1 and CDR2 from the germline V gene are SGHVS and FNYEAQ. V was cut by 0 bases and J by 0 bases, with 9 bases left in between. The CDR3 contains 15 residues.

This specimen consisted of peripheral blood, obtained in a trial of Ad26.COV2.S vaccine versus placebo. This chain uses TRBV7-6 with TRBJ2-7; D ambiguous. This TCR was sampled from a person between 18 and 59 years old who received the Ad26.COV2.S COVID-19 vaccine or a placebo. CDR3: CASSLASPYSYEQYF. CDR3 DNA sequence: TGTGCCAGCAGCTTAGCCAGCCCGTACTCCTACGAGCAGTACTTC.